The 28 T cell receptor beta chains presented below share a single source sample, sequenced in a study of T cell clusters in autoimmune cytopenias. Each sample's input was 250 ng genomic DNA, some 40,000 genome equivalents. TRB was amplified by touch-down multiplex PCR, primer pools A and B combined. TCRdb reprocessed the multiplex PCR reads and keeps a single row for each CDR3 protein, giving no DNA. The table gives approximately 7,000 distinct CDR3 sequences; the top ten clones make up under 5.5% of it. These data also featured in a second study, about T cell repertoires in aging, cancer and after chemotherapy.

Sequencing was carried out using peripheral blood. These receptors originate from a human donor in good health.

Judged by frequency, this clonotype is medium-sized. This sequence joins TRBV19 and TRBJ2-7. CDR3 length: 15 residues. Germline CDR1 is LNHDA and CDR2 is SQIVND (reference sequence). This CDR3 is CASSMVGRQSYEQYF.

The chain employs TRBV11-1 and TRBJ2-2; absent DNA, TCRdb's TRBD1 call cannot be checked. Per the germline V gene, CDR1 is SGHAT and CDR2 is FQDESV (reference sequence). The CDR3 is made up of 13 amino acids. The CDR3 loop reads CASSFGGTGELFF.

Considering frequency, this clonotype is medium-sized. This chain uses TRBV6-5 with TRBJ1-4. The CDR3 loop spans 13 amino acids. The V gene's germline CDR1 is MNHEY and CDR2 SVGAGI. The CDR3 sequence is CASKAGRLEKLFF.

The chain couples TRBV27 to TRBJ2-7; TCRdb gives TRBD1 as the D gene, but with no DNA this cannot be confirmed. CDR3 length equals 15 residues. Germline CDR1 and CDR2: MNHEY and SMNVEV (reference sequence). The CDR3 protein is CASSLSGTVSYEQYF.

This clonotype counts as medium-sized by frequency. CDR3 residues: CSVVSSASNEKLFF. This chain connects TRBV29-1 to TRBJ1-4. Germline V lookup: CDR1 SQVTM, CDR2 ANQGSEA. The CDR3 has 14 amino acids.

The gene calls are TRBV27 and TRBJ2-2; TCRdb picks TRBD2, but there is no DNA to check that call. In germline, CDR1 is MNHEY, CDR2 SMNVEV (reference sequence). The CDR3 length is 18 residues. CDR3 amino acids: CASSRQRLAGGGTGELFF.

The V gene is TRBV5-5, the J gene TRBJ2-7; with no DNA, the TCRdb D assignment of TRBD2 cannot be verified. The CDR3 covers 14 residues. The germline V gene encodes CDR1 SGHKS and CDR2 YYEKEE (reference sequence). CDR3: CASSLEGPSYEQYF. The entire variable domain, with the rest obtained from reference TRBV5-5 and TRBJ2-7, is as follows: DAGVTQSPTHLIKTRGQQVTLRCSPISGHKSVSWYQQVLGQGPQFIFQYYEKEERGRGNFPDRFSARQFPNYSSELNVNALLLGDSALYLCASSLEGPSYEQYFGPGTRLTVT.

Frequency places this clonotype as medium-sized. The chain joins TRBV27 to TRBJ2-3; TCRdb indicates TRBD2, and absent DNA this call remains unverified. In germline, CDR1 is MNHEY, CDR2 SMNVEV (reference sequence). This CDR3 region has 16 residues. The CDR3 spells CASSDYERGGTDTQYF.

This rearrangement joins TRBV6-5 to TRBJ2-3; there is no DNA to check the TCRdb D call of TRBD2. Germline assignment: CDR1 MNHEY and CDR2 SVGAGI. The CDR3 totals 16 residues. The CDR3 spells CATSGRKTSLSDTQYF.

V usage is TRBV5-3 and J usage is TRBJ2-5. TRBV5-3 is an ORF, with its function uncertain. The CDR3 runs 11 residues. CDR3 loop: CARSLRETQYF.

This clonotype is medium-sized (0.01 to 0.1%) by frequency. This chain's CDR3 is CSVGDRGYEKLFF. The chain joins TRBV29-1 to TRBJ1-4; TCRdb's D call, TRBD1, is unchecked because there is no DNA. The CDR3 is 13 residues long. Germline V lookup: CDR1 SQVTM, CDR2 ANQGSEA.

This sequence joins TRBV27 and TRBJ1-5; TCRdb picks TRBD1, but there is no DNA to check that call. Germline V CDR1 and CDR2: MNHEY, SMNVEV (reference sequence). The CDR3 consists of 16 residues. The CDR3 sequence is CASSFTGTEQVQPQHF.

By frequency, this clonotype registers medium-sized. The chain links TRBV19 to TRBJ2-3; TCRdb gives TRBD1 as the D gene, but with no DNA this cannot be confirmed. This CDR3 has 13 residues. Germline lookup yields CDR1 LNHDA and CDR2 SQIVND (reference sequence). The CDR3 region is CASSIPPTDTQYF.

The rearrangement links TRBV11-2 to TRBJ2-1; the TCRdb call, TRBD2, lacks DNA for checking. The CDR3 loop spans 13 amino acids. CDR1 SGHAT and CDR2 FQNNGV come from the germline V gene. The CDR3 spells CASSWAGNNEQFF.

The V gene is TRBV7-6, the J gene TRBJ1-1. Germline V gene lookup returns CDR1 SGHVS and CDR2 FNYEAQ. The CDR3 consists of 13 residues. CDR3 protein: CASSLEARTEAFF. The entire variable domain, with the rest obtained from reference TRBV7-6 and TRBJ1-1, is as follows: GAGVSQSPRYKVTKRGQDVALRCDPISGHVSLYWYRQALGQGPEFLTYFNYEAQQDKSGLPNDRFSAERPEGSISTLTIQRTEQRDSAMYRCASSLEARTEAFFGQGTRLTVV.

CDR3: CASSLAGTDSPLHF. J is TRBJ1-6 and V is TRBV7-2; TCRdb calls TRBD1, which cannot be checked without DNA. Germline V CDR1 and CDR2: SGHTA, FQGNSA. The CDR3 spans 14 residues. The variable domain in full, completed from reference TRBV7-2 and TRBJ1-6, reads GAGVSQSPSNKVTEKGKDVELRCDPISGHTALYWYRQSLGQGLEFLIYFQGNSAPDKSGLPSDRFSAERTGGSVSTLTIQRTQQEDSAVYLCASSLAGTDSPLHFGNGTRLTVT.

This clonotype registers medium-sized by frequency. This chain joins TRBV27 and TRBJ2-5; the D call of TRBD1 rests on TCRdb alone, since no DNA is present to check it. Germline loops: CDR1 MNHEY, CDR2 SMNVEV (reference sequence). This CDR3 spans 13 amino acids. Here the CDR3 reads CASSFRAQETQYF.

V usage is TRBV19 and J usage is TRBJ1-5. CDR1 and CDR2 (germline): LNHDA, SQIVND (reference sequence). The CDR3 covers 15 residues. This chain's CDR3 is CASSLSGPSRQPQHF.

The CDR3 sequence: CASSNDRGNGTGELFF. J is TRBJ2-2 and V is TRBV21-1; TCRdb returns TRBD1, unconfirmable since there is no DNA. TRBV21-1 is recorded as a pseudogene. The CDR3 is made up of 16 amino acids.

The CDR3: CASSRWTSGEYNEQFF. The chain uses TRBV7-9 and TRBJ2-1; TCRdb's D call of TRBD2 is untestable without DNA. The CDR3 length is 16 residues. Germline CDR1 is SEHNR and CDR2 is FQNEAQ (reference sequence).

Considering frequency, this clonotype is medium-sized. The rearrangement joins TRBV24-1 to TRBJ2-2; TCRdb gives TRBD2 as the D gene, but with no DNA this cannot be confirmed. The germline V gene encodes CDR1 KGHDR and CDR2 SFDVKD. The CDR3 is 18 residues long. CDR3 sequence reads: CATSDLTPAGLGAGELFF.

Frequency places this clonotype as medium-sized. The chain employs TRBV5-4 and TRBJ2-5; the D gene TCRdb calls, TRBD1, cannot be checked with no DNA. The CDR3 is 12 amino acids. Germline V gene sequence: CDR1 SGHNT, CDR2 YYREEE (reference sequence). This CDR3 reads CASSYRGETQYF.

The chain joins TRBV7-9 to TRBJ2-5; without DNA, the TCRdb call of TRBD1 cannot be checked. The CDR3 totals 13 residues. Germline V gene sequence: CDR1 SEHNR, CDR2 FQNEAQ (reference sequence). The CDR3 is CASRGGGAETQYF.

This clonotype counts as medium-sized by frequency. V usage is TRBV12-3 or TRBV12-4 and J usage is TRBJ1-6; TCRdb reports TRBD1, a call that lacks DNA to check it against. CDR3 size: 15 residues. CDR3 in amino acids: CASSRTGGAGSPLHF.

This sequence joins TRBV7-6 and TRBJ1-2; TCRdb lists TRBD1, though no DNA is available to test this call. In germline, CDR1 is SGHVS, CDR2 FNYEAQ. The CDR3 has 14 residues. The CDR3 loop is CASSSGTGNYGYTF.

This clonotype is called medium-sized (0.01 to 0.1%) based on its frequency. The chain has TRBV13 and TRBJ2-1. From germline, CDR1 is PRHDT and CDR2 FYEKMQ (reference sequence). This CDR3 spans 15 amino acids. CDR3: CASRSARGSYNEQFF.

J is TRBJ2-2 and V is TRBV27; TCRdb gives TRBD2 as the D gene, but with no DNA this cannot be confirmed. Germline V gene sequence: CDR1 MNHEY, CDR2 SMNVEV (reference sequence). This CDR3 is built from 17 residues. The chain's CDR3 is CASSLRTSGENTGELFF.

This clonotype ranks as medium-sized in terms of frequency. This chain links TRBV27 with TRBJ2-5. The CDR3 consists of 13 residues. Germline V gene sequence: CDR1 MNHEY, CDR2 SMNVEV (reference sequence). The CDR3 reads CASSLNGEETQYF.